The clone carrying this T cell receptor (beta chain) was seen a handful of times. What it binds is unknown. The CDR3 runs 13 residues. Germline trimming cut 3 bases from V and 7 bases from J; bases unmatched to any gene: 1. In germline, CDR1 is SGHRS, CDR2 YFSETQ. Authors of the study amplified TCR beta CDR3 regions from RNA transcripts. HTBI primers were employed in a first-round RT-PCR of the TCR CDR3. TCRdb used MiXCR to reprocess the multiplex PCR reads, holding one entry per CDR3 protein. This repertoire shows 300,000 to 450,000 distinct CDR3 sequences, around a quarter found once; its top ten account for about 73%. This sample was taken from a study of T cells in Graves' hyperthyroidism and ophthalmopathy. Those with hyperthyroidism were 18 to 65 years old, newly diagnosed, and ill for under 2 months. A patient was excluded if there was uncontrolled infection, other autoimmune disease, pregnancy or lactation. Using around 10 ml of fresh peripheral blood, PBMCs were prepared.

Overall study results and limits: Blood held most thyroid clonotypes expanded above 0.001 frequency.

The receptor's source is a man aged 45-60 years with Graves' hyperthyroidism. Sequenced input: blood. The chain recombines TRBV5-1 with TRBJ1-6, with 7 nucleotides matching TRBD1. As DNA, the CDR3 is TGCGCCAGCAGCTGGGACAGAAATTCACCCCTCCACTTT. Amino acid sequence: CASSWDRNSPLHF.